This T cell receptor beta chain was obtained from a study of blood T cells in healthy people across ages. Whole-study context: Capturing about one barcoded beta molecule per two T cells was achieved by template switching. Study-level points and caveats: Samples with more naive T cells showed higher observed beta diversity. Considered underestimates were the diversity estimates obtained from one million T cells.

Losses at the gene ends were 6 bases for V and 7 bases for J; bases not matched to a gene: 7. This CDR3 is built from 14 residues. With respect to this clonotype: The target antigen is unknown.

A second PCR of 7 to 11 cycles used a sample-barcoded 5' primer and a J-beta primer mix. One entry per CDR3 protein results from TCRdb running MiXCR on the 5' RACE reads. The sample has under 950,000 distinct CDR3 sequences; roughly 20% are singletons. The TCR sequence derives from a man aged 65-85 years in good health. The chain employs TRBV12-3 or TRBV12-4 and TRBJ2-1; 9 bases are a match to TRBD2. Sequencing used blood. The CDR3, as DNA: TGTGCCAGCAGGGGGCGGGGGGGCCTAAATGAGCAGTTCTTC. This codes for CASRGRGGLNEQFF.